This T cell receptor beta chain was sequenced in a study of cytomegalovirus exposure and HLA in healthy donors. The study, taken as a whole, reports: With later analysis, a missense DCLRE1C variant became linked to TCR beta V- and J-gene trimming. HLA-A and HLA-B allele assignments for most subjects were reportedly predicted accurately using TCR beta sequences. When a later analysis was performed, an Asian-associated ancestry cluster reportedly had fewer N-insertions than the roughly 700-donor mean.

Amplification used 60 Vbeta primers and 13 Jbeta primers. Repertoires were generated with immunoSEQ multiplex PCR, while TCRdb's copy carries only in-frame clones and drops some. The table lists 60,000 to 70,000 clones, with approximately 15% in the top ten. The trim removed 3 bases at V and 3 bases at J, leaving 4 bases unmatched. Germline V CDR1 and CDR2: PRHDT, FYEKMQ (reference sequence). This CDR3 has 15 amino acids. As to this clone: No antigen is known for it.

The clonotype comes from a boy aged 10-17 years in good health and CMV-seronegative. Sample: PBMCs. The rearrangement links TRBV13 to TRBJ2-2; 7 nucleotides match TRBD2. Here the CDR3 DNA reads TGTGCCAGCAGCTTCGGCGGGGGTGACACCGGGGAGCTGTTTTTT. It codes for CASSFGGGDTGELFF.